Below, one TCR beta chain is given with its context. The antigen remains undetermined. This record belongs to a study of OX40 agonist ivuxolimab in advanced cancers. Study findings and constraints: Mean expanded clone counts were higher in CD8+ than CD4+ T cells. Among the lowest peripheral clonal expansion occurred in 0.1-3.0 mg/kg partial responders. The specificity for antigen of the expanded peripheral T cells was not determined.

Libraries were prepared by immunoSEQ multiplex PCR; TCRdb keeps only in-frame clonotypes and omits some of them. The profile shows 70,000 or so clones, approximately 90% of them singletons. Sampled blood was obtained at baseline, cycle 4 day 1, and cycle 7 day 1. The ends were cut back, 8 bases at V and 4 bases at J, with 9 bases in the middle. CDR3 length: 11 amino acids. Germline CDR1 and CDR2: SSHAT and FNYEAQ (reference sequence). Sample: CD4+ or CD8+ T cells sorted from blood, taken in a trial of the OX40 agonist ivuxolimab. The V gene is TRBV7-7, the J gene TRBJ2-7, with TRBD1 as a possible D gene (5 bases). This sequence originates from an adult with an advanced solid tumor such as melanoma, head and neck, liver or kidney cancer. The CDR3 here is CASGQGYEQYF. CDR3 bases: TGTGCCAGCGGTCAGGGATACGAGCAGTACTTC.